This is a list of T cell receptor beta chains from one sample in a study of CD8 T cells in Susac syndrome. TCRdb analysed the immunoSEQ multiplex PCR reads with MiXCR anew, one entry per CDR3 protein. Among around 100,000 distinct CDR3 sequences, 95% were seen once, and the ten largest hold more than 0.3%. Sequences were obtained from CD8+ T cells from PBMCs. Receptors originate from a human donor with Susac syndrome. CDR3s include the opening cysteine and the closing phenylalanine or tryptophan. The D gene is left open where the match is weak. Clone size is not always given. Where it is, it says once, few, many or a class for expanded clones.

clone_size	d_call	v_call	j_call	cdr3_length	cdr3_aa	cdr3_nt
NA	NA	TRBV7-8	TRBJ1-6	12	CASSFANSPLHF	TGTGCCAGCAGCTTTGCGAATTCACCCCTCCACTTT
NA	NA	TRBV7-2	TRBJ2-3	17	CASRLTQLPPTTDTQYF	TGTGCCAGCAGGCTGACGCAACTACCGCCAACCACAGATACGCAGTATTTT
NA	NA	TRBV4-1	TRBJ1-1	16	CASSQDSPRQNTEAFF	TGCGCCAGCAGCCAAGATTCGCCCCGGCAGAACACTGAAGCTTTCTTT
NA	NA	TRBV18	TRBJ2-7	13	CASSPDEGGREYF	TGTGCCAGCTCACCGGATGAAGGGGGTCGGGAGTACTTC
NA	NA	TRBV5-1	TRBJ2-2	14	CASRSAVTAGELFF	TGCGCCAGCAGGAGCGCGGTGACGGCCGGGGAGCTGTTTTTT
few	NA	TRBV12-3/TRBV12-4	TRBJ1-2	11	CASSLNYGYTF	TGTGCCAGCAGCTTAAACTATGGCTACACCTTC
NA	NA	TRBV12-3/TRBV12-4	TRBJ2-5	14	CASRAQGPFETQYF	TGTGCCAGCAGGGCACAGGGTCCGTTTGAGACCCAGTACTTC
once	TRBD2	TRBV3-1	TRBJ2-3	14	CASSPSRGGSTQYF	TGTGCCAGCAGCCCCTCCCGGGGGGGCTCAACGCAGTATTTT
NA	NA	TRBV11-1	TRBJ2-5	12	CASSFDRETQYF	TGTGCCAGCAGCTTTGACAGAGAGACCCAGTACTTC
NA	NA	TRBV5-6	TRBJ2-1	12	CASSLAGYEQFF	TGTGCCAGCAGCTTGGCAGGTTATGAGCAGTTCTTC